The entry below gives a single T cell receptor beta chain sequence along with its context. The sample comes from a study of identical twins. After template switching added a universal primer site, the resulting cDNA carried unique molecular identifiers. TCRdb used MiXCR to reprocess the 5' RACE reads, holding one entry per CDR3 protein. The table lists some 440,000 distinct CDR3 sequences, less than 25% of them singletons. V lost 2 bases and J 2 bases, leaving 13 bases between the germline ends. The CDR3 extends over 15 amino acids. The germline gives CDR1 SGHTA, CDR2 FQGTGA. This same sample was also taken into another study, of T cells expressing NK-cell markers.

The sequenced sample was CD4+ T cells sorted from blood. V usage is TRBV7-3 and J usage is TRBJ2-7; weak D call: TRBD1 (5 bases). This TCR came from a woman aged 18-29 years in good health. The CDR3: CASSLAVEGAYEQYF. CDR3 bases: TGTGCCAGCAGCTTAGCCGTGGAAGGGGCCTACGAGCAGTACTTC.